Many counts were recorded for the clone carrying this T cell receptor beta chain. As yet, its antigen is unknown. Between the trimmed V and J ends, which lost 4 bases and 1 base, there was a span of 5 bases. Germline V CDR1 and CDR2: SEHNR, FQNEAQ (reference sequence). CDR3 length: 12 residues. This entry comes from a study of T cell repertoires in cytomegalovirus infection. Turning to the study itself: It was the public TCR beta signatures that indicated both CMV infection and matching HLA type. The study's findings and limits: Clonotype analysis showed dominance of the ex vivo response by HLA-C-restricted CMV-specific TCR beta clonotypes. There were carriers of CMV plus the relevant HLA, and cumulative public TCR beta family frequency identified them.

TCRdb reprocessed the reads via MiXCR and lists one record per CDR3 protein. The sample has 350,000 to 500,000 distinct CDR3 sequences, roughly 30% seen once; the top ten hold roughly an eighth. Sample: PBMCs. This sequence was found in a human donor in good health (CMV status not recorded). Some clones in this sample may be carry-over from other donors' samples. The chain has TRBV7-9 and TRBJ2-7; D is ambiguous. DNA for the CDR3: TGTGCCAGCAGCTCGTTTTCCTACGAGCAGTACTTC. Residues: CASSSFSYEQYF.